Each of the 3 T cell receptor beta chains below was sequenced from the same sample in a study of T-cell memory formation after mild COVID-19. Each CDR3 protein gets one entry after TCRdb re-called the 5' RACE reads with MiXCR. The repertoire consists of 92,000 or so distinct CDR3 sequences, with approximately 13% occurring once and the leading ten covering roughly a quarter. The sequencing input was PBMCs or a T cell subset sorted from them (not recorded which). The receptors stem from an adult woman who had mild COVID-19 (a few samples of this study predate the infection). Cell type and time point are not known.

This clonotype was detected only a few times. This chain joins TRBV7-9 and TRBJ2-3; possibly TRBD2 for D (6 bases). The CDR3 loop spans 15 amino acids. Germline lookup yields CDR1 SEHNR and CDR2 FQNEAQ (reference sequence). Trimming took 7 bases from V and 0 from J, leaving 14 bases between them. This CDR3 reads CASKGSGLSTDTQYF. The CDR3 nucleotides read TGTGCCAGCAAAGGTAGCGGACTTAGCACAGATACGCAGTATTTT.

This clonotype was counted between two and nine times. The chain combines TRBV18 with TRBJ2-2; D ambiguous. Deletions cut 0 bases from V and 1 base from J, with 12 bases between. There are 17 residues in the CDR3. Germline V gives CDR1 KGHSH, CDR2 LQKENI. CDR3 protein: CASSPPIEEVNTGELFF. DNA for the CDR3: TGTGCCAGCTCACCACCGATAGAGGAAGTGAACACCGGGGAGCTGTTTTTT.

This clonotype has only a few counts. J is TRBJ2-7 and V is TRBV4-1; D remains ambiguous. Germline values: CDR1 MGHRA, CDR2 YSYEKL. The V gene lost 4 bases and the J gene lost 2 bases, with 15 bases spanning the gap. The CDR3 consists of 15 residues. In nucleotides, the CDR3 is TGCGCCAGCAGCCCCCGAGTGGCTTCCCCCTACGAGCAGTACTTC. Its protein product is CASSPRVASPYEQYF.